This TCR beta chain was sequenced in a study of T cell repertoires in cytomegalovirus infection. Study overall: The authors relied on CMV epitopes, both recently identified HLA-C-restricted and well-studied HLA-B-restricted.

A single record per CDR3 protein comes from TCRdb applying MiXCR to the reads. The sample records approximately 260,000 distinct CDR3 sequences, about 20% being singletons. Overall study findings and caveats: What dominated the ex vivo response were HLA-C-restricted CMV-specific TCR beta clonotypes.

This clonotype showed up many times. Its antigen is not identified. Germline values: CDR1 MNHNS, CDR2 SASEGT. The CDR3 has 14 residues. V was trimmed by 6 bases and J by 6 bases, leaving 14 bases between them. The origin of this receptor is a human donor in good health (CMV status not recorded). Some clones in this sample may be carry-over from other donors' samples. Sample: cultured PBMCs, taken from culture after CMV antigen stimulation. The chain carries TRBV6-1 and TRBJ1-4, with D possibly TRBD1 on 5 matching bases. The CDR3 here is CASRTDTFDEKLFF. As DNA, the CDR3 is TGTGCCAGCAGGACGGACACCTTCGATGAAAAACTGTTTTTT.